This T cell receptor (beta chain) was sequenced during a study of blood T cell repertoires in COVID-19. In the study overall: T cells, B-cell-depleted T cells, or PBMCs supplied cDNA or gDNA.

Donors were grouped by their self-reported clinical history. The CDR3 length is 17 residues. Germline-derived CDR1 and CDR2 are SGHTA and FQGNSA. Trimming took 1 base from V and 1 from J; bases not matched to a gene: 9. Original handling: Nucleated cell counts were estimated from reference gene primer amplification. Sequenced by immunoSEQ multiplex PCR; TCRdb stores in-frame clones only, minus some. V, J and clone size are taken as reported in that table, and D and trimming were inferred from the DNA itself. The sample has about 240,000 clones; around 89% are singletons. The chain uses TRBV7-2 and TRBJ1-1, with 7 bases fitting TRBD1. The sequenced sample consisted of PBMCs or T cells enriched from blood (not recorded which). This receptor was identified in a man aged 40-49 years who had recovered from COVID-19. The CDR3 DNA sequence: TGTGCCAGCAGCTTAGGGAGGGGGCTTGCTCGGAACACTGAAGCTTTCTTT. Its translation: CASSLGRGLARNTEAFF.